These 23 T cell receptor beta chains share one sample of origin, sequenced in a study of blood T cell repertoires in COVID-19. The assay was immunoSEQ multiplex PCR, and TCRdb's table has in-frame clones only and misses some. The table shows 250,000 to 350,000 clones, with nearly 90% occurring only once. Sequences were obtained from PBMCs or T cells enriched from blood (not recorded which). Receptors were obtained from a young woman with acute COVID-19.

The genes are TRBV27 and TRBJ2-7; TRBD2 is a possible D gene (6 bases). V dropped 2 bases and J dropped 2 bases, with 16 bases sitting between them. Germline V gene data show CDR1 as MNHEY and CDR2 as SMNVEV (reference sequence). The CDR3 is made up of 16 amino acids. The CDR3 here is CASSLAGSGFTYEQYF. The CDR3, as DNA: TGTGCCAGCAGTTTAGCGGGAAGCGGGTTTACCTACGAGCAGTACTTC.

V usage is TRBV2 and J usage is TRBJ2-3; D ambiguous. This CDR3 contains 15 residues. The germline V gene has CDR1 SNHLY and CDR2 FYNNEI. The ends were cut back, 3 bases at V and 3 bases at J, with 13 bases in the middle. The CDR3 reads CASSDGLRVTDTQYF. The CDR3 bases are TGTGCCAGCAGTGACGGCCTACGGGTAACAGATACGCAGTATTTT.

This sequence joins TRBV5-1 and TRBJ2-5, with 7 bases matching TRBD2. The V gene's germline CDR1 is SGHRS and CDR2 YFSETQ. The length of the CDR3 is 16 residues. The V and J ends lost 0 bases and 2 bases, in that order; junction bases with no gene match: 7. This CDR3 reads CASSLAPLARQETQYF. As DNA, the CDR3 is TGCGCCAGCAGCTTGGCCCCACTAGCGAGACAAGAGACCCAGTACTTC.

The chain recombines TRBV12-3 or TRBV12-4 with TRBJ2-3; maybe TRBD1 (5 bases). The CDR3 sequence is 13 residues long. The ends were cut back, 1 base at V and 3 bases at J, with 5 bases in the middle. CDR3 residues: CASSLEGTDTQYF. As DNA, the CDR3 is TGTGCCAGCAGTTTAGAGGGGACAGATACGCAGTATTTT.

The rearrangement joins TRBV6-5 to TRBJ1-5, with D tentatively TRBD1 (5 bases). The CDR3 is 14 residues long. Trimming left V 0 bases short and J 7 bases short, with 10 bases between. Germline V lookup: CDR1 MNHEY, CDR2 SVGAGI. The CDR3 region is CASSYSQGRQPQHF. The CDR3 region has the DNA TGTGCCAGCAGTTACTCGCAGGGCAGGCAGCCCCAGCATTTT.

This clone was observed a few times. V and J are TRBV27 and TRBJ2-1; 10 bases line up with TRBD2. The trim removed 5 bases at V and 5 bases at J, leaving 9 bases unmatched. CDR1 MNHEY and CDR2 SMNVEV come from the germline V gene (reference sequence). This CDR3 region has 16 residues. As DNA, the CDR3 is TGTGCCAGCAGTCGATTCTCTAGCGGGAGACACAATGAGCAGTTCTTC. Translating it yields CASSRFSSGRHNEQFF.

The V gene is TRBV27, the J gene TRBJ1-1, with D maybe TRBD1 (6 bases). CDR1 is MNHEY, CDR2 SMNVEV, per germline (reference sequence). V dropped 4 bases and J dropped 7 bases, with 13 bases sitting between them. CDR3 length equals 13 residues. For the CDR3, the DNA is TGTGCCAGCAGTTCCCCCAGGGGCCTTGAAGCTTTCTTT. Its protein product is CASSSPRGLEAFF.

The chain carries TRBV5-4 and TRBJ1-5, with D maybe TRBD1 (6 bases). Germline V CDR1 and CDR2: SGHNT, YYREEE (reference sequence). The V end lost 4 bases, the J end lost 4 bases, and 9 bases lay between the germline ends. The CDR3 sequence is 13 residues long. This CDR3 reads CASSAGENQPQHF. The CDR3 nucleotides are TGTGCCAGCAGCGCAGGGGAGAATCAGCCCCAGCATTTT. Drawing the rest from reference TRBV5-4 and TRBJ1-5, the complete variable domain is ETGVTQSPTHLIKTRGQQVTLRCSSQSGHNTVSWYQQALGQGPQFIFQYYREEENGRGNFPPRFSGLQFPNYSSELNVNALELDDSALYLCASSAGENQPQHFGDGTRLSIL.

This chain connects TRBV29-1 to TRBJ1-1; 7 nucleotides line up with TRBD1. V lost 5 bases, J lost 8 bases, and 8 bases stayed unmatched. This CDR3 is 12 amino acids long. Germline V gene data show CDR1 as SQVTM and CDR2 as ANQGSEA. CDR3 residues: CSVPETGSEAFF. The CDR3 DNA reads as TGCAGCGTTCCGGAGACAGGGTCAGAAGCTTTCTTT.

This clone was seen just once. The chain recombines TRBV10-3 with TRBJ1-3; tentatively, D is TRBD1 (6 bases). The length of the CDR3 is 14 residues. V was cut by 4 bases and J by 3 bases, with 10 bases left in between. Germline V gene data show CDR1 as ENHRY and CDR2 as SYGVKD. The CDR3 region is CAISGQVDGNTIYF. The CDR3 DNA sequence: TGTGCCATCAGTGGACAGGTTGATGGAAACACCATATATTTT.

The V call is TRBV28, the J call TRBJ1-4; 9 bases align to TRBD1. The CDR3 sequence is 18 residues long. Germline-derived CDR1 and CDR2 are MDHEN and SYDVKM. Trimming cost V 8 bases and J 2 bases; bases outside gene matches: 15. CDR3 nucleotides: TGTGCCAGCCGCCTCGGGACAGGGACCTACCATACTAATGAAAAACTGTTTTTT. Translating gives CASRLGTGTYHTNEKLFF.

The chain recombines TRBV28 with TRBJ1-2, with D possibly being TRBD1 (5 bases). Deletions cut 5 bases from V and 3 bases from J, with 10 bases between. CDR1 and CDR2 (germline): MDHEN, SYDVKM. The CDR3 consists of 13 residues. Written as DNA, the CDR3 is TGTGCCAGCAGTGTCTCGACAGACTATGGCTACACCTTC. Translation gives CASSVSTDYGYTF.

The chain combines TRBV11-3 with TRBJ1-6; D gene ambiguous. V was shortened by 4 bases and J by 9 bases, with 10 bases between the two germline ends. Germline V gene data show CDR1 as SGHNT and CDR2 as YENEEA. CDR3 length equals 13 residues. The CDR3 protein is CASSSYEGSPLHF. CDR3 nucleotide sequence: TGTGCCAGCAGCTCCTACGAGGGTTCACCCCTCCACTTT.

The chain carries TRBV4-2 and TRBJ2-1; no definite D call. Trimming took 3 bases from V and 5 from J, leaving 8 bases between them. CDR1 is LGHNA, CDR2 YNFKEQ, per germline. This CDR3 comprises 13 residues. The CDR3 bases are TGTGCCAGCAGCCAGGAGATCAACAATGAGCAGTTCTTC. Amino acids: CASSQEINNEQFF.

V and J are TRBV28 and TRBJ2-1; 10 bases are shared with TRBD1. This CDR3 contains 15 residues. Germline CDR1 reads MDHEN; CDR2 reads SYDVKM. V was clipped by 5 bases and J by 7 bases; unmatched bases: 8. DNA for the CDR3: TGTGCCAGCAGTCGACGGGACAGGGGCTGGAATGAGCAGTTCTTC. The encoded protein is CASSRRDRGWNEQFF.

This clone was seen only a few times. The rearrangement uses TRBV30 and TRBJ2-7, with TRBD1 matching over 8 bases. Germline V gene data show CDR1 as GTSNPN and CDR2 as SVGIG (reference sequence). CDR3 length equals 13 residues. The J segment lost 2 bases and the V segment lost 7 bases, leaving 7 bases of the junction unmatched. CDR3 region: CAFSDRAAYEQYF. DNA for the CDR3: TGTGCCTTCTCGGACAGGGCGGCCTACGAGCAGTACTTC.

The chain carries TRBV2 and TRBJ2-1; D may be TRBD1 (6 bases). The V end lost 4 bases, the J end lost 9 bases, and 19 bases lay between the germline ends. Germline CDR1 is SNHLY and CDR2 is FYNNEI. The CDR3 runs to 15 residues. The CDR3 sequence is CASSVQDSPLGEQFF. The CDR3 DNA reads TGTGCCAGCAGTGTTCAGGACAGCCCGTTGGGTGAGCAGTTCTTC.

The J gene is TRBJ1-1, the V gene TRBV18; a possible D gene is TRBD1 (6 bases). Trimming shortened V by 3 bases and J by 0 bases, and 11 bases separated the two germline ends. CDR3 length: 15 amino acids. CDR1 and CDR2 (germline): KGHSH, LQKENI. In DNA form, the CDR3 reads TGTGCCAGCTCACCGTCTACAGGGTTGAACACTGAAGCTTTCTTT. The encoded protein is CASSPSTGLNTEAFF.

J is TRBJ2-2 and V is TRBV7-3; 10 bases agree with TRBD1. Germline-derived CDR1 and CDR2 are SGHTA and FQGTGA. J lost 3 bases, V lost 4 bases, and 2 bases had no gene match. This CDR3 region has 15 residues. The CDR3 is CASSWTGGDTGELFF. CDR3 coding DNA: TGTGCCAGCAGCTGGACAGGGGGAGACACCGGGGAGCTGTTTTTT.

This chain uses TRBV7-3 with TRBJ2-5; 9 positions agree with TRBD1. Germline V CDR1 and CDR2: SGHTA, FQGTGA. The CDR3 covers 16 residues. J was trimmed by 4 bases and V by 4 bases; bases with no gene match: 10. In nucleotides, the CDR3 is TGTGCCAGCAGCTCGGGAACAGGGGGCGTTTCAGAGACCCAGTACTTC. It is translated as CASSSGTGGVSETQYF.

V usage is TRBV27 and J usage is TRBJ1-2, with TRBD1 identical over 7 bases. Germline V gives CDR1 MNHEY, CDR2 SMNVEV (reference sequence). The CDR3 extends over 15 amino acids. V shed 0 bases, J shed 6 bases, and the junction held 7 bases outside the gene matches. DNA for the CDR3: TGTGCCAGCAGTTTATCGAGGGGACAGTCAAATGGCTACACCTTC. Translating it yields CASSLSRGQSNGYTF.

This clone was counted a single time. This chain connects TRBV19 to TRBJ2-1; 9 bases fit TRBD1. The CDR3 runs to 15 residues. Germline V gene data show CDR1 as LNHDA and CDR2 as SQIVND (reference sequence). With V trimmed by 3 bases and J by 3 bases, 3 bases remained unmatched. The CDR3 region has the DNA TGTGCCAGTAGTATCCAGGGACAGGGCTACAATGAGCAGTTCTTC. Translating gives CASSIQGQGYNEQFF.

CDR3 DNA: TGTGCCAGCAGTTACGACGCAGCAAGGGGGAACTCCTACGAGCAGTACTTC. This sequence encodes CASSYDAARGNSYEQYF. The chain uses TRBV6-2 or TRBV6-3 and TRBJ2-7; a possible D gene is TRBD1 (6 bases). V lost 2 bases and J lost 0, with 17 bases in between. This CDR3 spans 17 amino acids. Germline V gene data show CDR1 as MNHEY and CDR2 as SVGEGT.